This TCR beta chain was identified during a study of T cell responses to AZD1222 COVID-19 vaccine. Germline CDR1 SGHRS, CDR2 YFSETQ. The junction had 8 bases not matched to a gene; V was cut back by 2 bases and J by 8 bases. This CDR3 spans 15 amino acids. Libraries were prepared by immunoSEQ multiplex PCR; TCRdb keeps only in-frame clonotypes and omits some of them. The sample holds about 120,000 clones, about 90% seen once. The TCR comes from an adult in good health. V is TRBV5-1 and J is TRBJ2-1; 9 bases match TRBD2. Sequences were derived from peripheral blood, sampled on day 0 of AZD1222 vaccination. This CDR3 is CASSFLSSGMHEQFF. CDR3 bases: TGCGCCAGCAGCTTTTTGTCTAGCGGGATGCATGAGCAGTTCTTC. Together with reference TRBV5-1 and TRBJ2-1, the CDR3 gives the full variable domain: KAGVTQTPRYLIKTRGQQVTLSCSPISGHRSVSWYQQTPGQGLQFLFEYFSETQRNKGNFPGRFSGRQFSNSRSEMNVSTLELGDSALYLCASSFLSSGMHEQFFGPGTRLTVL.